Following are 30 T cell receptor beta chains from one sample sequenced in a study of radiotherapy plus CTLA-4 blockade in lung cancer. Sequencing used immunoSEQ multiplex PCR; TCRdb keeps in-frame clones, though not all of them. The sample yields about 95,000 clones, under 90% seen once. This specimen was peripheral blood, taken from a patient treated with radiotherapy plus ipilimumab. All receptors come from a human donor with non-small cell lung cancer who had stable disease on radiotherapy plus ipilimumab.

The chain joins TRBV5-6 to TRBJ2-2; no reliable D call. Deletions cut 2 bases from V and 4 bases from J, with 12 bases between. Germline CDR1 reads SGHDT; CDR2 reads YYEEEE. This CDR3 region has 15 residues. The CDR3 here is CASSLTVGITGELFF. The DNA of the CDR3 is TGTGCCAGCAGCTTAACAGTTGGTATCACCGGGGAGCTGTTTTTT.

V usage is TRBV2 and J usage is TRBJ2-1, with 8 bases fitting TRBD1. J lost 9 bases, V lost 5 bases, and 9 bases had no gene match. Germline lookup yields CDR1 SNHLY and CDR2 FYNNEI. The CDR3 is made up of 14 amino acids. Written as DNA, the CDR3 is TGTGCCAGCAGTAGCAGGGGGCGGGAAACTGAGCAGTTCTTC. It codes for CASSSRGRETEQFF.

Sample share makes this clone medium-sized. Other DNA sequences in the sample encode the same CDR3. This chain's CDR3 is CSVVGGSGNTIYF. CDR3 bases: TGCAGCGTTGTAGGGGGCTCTGGAAACACCATATATTTT. V gene TRBV29-1 combines with J gene TRBJ1-3, with D possibly matching TRBD1 (6 bases). The CDR3 length is 13 residues. V was trimmed by 4 bases and J by 0 bases, leaving 7 bases between them. Germline V CDR1 and CDR2: SQVTM, ANQGSEA.

The V and J genes are TRBV6-4 and TRBJ1-6, with 9 bases lining up with TRBD1. This CDR3 is 14 amino acids long. CDR1 and CDR2 from the germline V gene are MRHNA and SNTAGT. Germline trimming cut 5 bases from V and 10 bases from J; bases unmatched to any gene: 6. CDR3 protein: CASSPRDRVSPLHF. For the CDR3, the DNA is TGTGCCAGCAGTCCCCGGGACAGGGTCTCACCCCTCCACTTT.

The chain couples TRBV6-5 to TRBJ2-3, with 7 bases identical to TRBD2. Germline-derived CDR1 and CDR2 are MNHEY and SVGAGI. This CDR3 region has 14 residues. J gave up 0 bases and V 9 bases, and 6 bases lay outside the gene matches. The CDR3 region is CASQGGSSTDTQYF. The CDR3 nucleotides are TGTGCCAGTCAGGGCGGGAGTAGCACAGATACGCAGTATTTT.

This sequence joins TRBV27 and TRBJ2-7; 7 bases fit TRBD1. Per germline, CDR1 MNHEY and CDR2 SMNVEV (reference sequence). The CDR3 consists of 15 residues. J was trimmed by 2 bases and V by 6 bases; bases with no gene match: 10. CDR3 bases: TGTGCCAGCAGCATAGCTCCGGGACAGACCTACGAGCAGTACTTC. Encoded protein: CASSIAPGQTYEQYF.

The rearrangement joins TRBV18 to TRBJ1-3; no firm D call. The CDR3 length is 14 residues. In germline, CDR1 is KGHSH, CDR2 LQKENI. Trimming removed 3 bases from V and 9 bases from J, with 15 bases in between. CDR3 DNA: TGTGCCAGCTCACCGGTCCCCGAAGGATCCACCATATATTTT. Protein: CASSPVPEGSTIYF.

CDR3 protein: CASSQRWGRNYEQYF. The CDR3 DNA is TGTGCCAGCAGCCAACGGTGGGGGAGAAACTACGAGCAGTACTTC. This chain joins TRBV14 and TRBJ2-7; D is possibly TRBD1 or TRBD2 (5 bases each). Trimming stripped 2 bases from V and 3 bases from J, with 14 bases between. The CDR3 spans 15 residues. CDR1 and CDR2 from the germline V gene are SGHDN and FVKESK. The full variable domain, with the rest looked up from reference TRBV14 and TRBJ2-7, is EAGVTQFPSHSVIEKGQTVTLRCDPISGHDNLYWYRRVMGKEIKFLLHFVKESKQDESGMPNNRFLAERTGGTYSTLKVQPAELEDSGVYFCASSQRWGRNYEQYFGPGTRLTVT.

This clone was counted only a few times. The J gene is TRBJ1-1, the V gene TRBV11-3, with 7 bases fitting TRBD1. Germline V lookup: CDR1 SGHNT, CDR2 YENEEA. The CDR3 has 13 residues. V shed 5 bases and J 7 bases; nucleotides not matched to a gene: 7. Here the CDR3 reads CASSETGRVEAFF. The CDR3, as DNA: TGTGCCAGCAGCGAGACAGGGAGGGTTGAAGCTTTCTTT.

The chain couples TRBV30 to TRBJ1-4, with 9 bases fitting TRBD1. Trimming removed 2 bases from V and 5 bases from J; junction bases left unmatched: 6. Germline CDR1 reads GTSNPN; CDR2 reads SVGIG (reference sequence). The CDR3 totals 15 residues. DNA for the CDR3: TGTGCCTGGAGTCCCCCCGGGACAGGGAATGAAAAACTGTTTTTT. This codes for CAWSPPGTGNEKLFF.

CDR3 residues: CASSLMGANVLTF. The CDR3 DNA sequence: TGTGCCAGCAGTTTAATGGGGGCCAACGTCCTGACTTTC. The chain recombines TRBV27 with TRBJ2-6; D unresolved. V was shortened by 2 bases and J by 4 bases, with 3 bases between the two germline ends. The CDR3 length is 13 residues. Germline CDR1 MNHEY, CDR2 SMNVEV (reference sequence).

This chain uses TRBV6-5 with TRBJ2-1; 8 positions match TRBD2. Unmatched junction bases numbered 14, after V lost 11 bases and J lost 8 bases. Germline CDR1 and CDR2: MNHEY and SVGAGI. The length of the CDR3 is 14 residues. As DNA, the CDR3 is TGTGCCTGCCGGGGACTAGGAGGTGAGGATGAGCAGTTCTTC. This encodes CACRGLGGEDEQFF.

V usage is TRBV5-1 and J usage is TRBJ1-4; no firm D call. CDR1 is SGHRS, CDR2 YFSETQ, per germline. V dropped 4 bases and J dropped 7 bases, with 11 bases sitting between them. The CDR3 has 13 amino acids. CDR3 DNA: TGCGCCAGCAGCCCACGGTGGGGTGAAAAACTGTTTTTT. Translated: CASSPRWGEKLFF.

The rearrangement joins TRBV5-4 to TRBJ2-7; 9 positions agree with TRBD2. The CDR3 has 16 amino acids. V gave up 4 bases and J gave up 3 bases; unmatched junction bases: 11. From germline, CDR1 is SGHNT and CDR2 YYREEE (reference sequence). DNA of the CDR3: TGTGCCAGCAGCCGCCCGACTAGCGGATCCTTCTACGAGCAGTACTTC. It is translated as CASSRPTSGSFYEQYF.

This rearrangement joins TRBV7-2 to TRBJ1-1; possible D gene TRBD1, 5 bases. The CDR3 has 15 amino acids. In germline, CDR1 is SGHTA, CDR2 FQGNSA. The V and J ends lost 0 bases and 0 bases respectively, with 8 bases between them. The CDR3 reads CASSLALTVNTEAFF. The CDR3 coding sequence is TGTGCCAGCAGCTTAGCCCTGACAGTGAACACTGAAGCTTTCTTT. Variable domain in full (rest from reference TRBV7-2 and TRBJ1-1): GAGVSQSPSNKVTEKGKDVELRCDPISGHTALYWYRQSLGQGLEFLIYFQGNSAPDKSGLPSDRFSAERTGGSVSTLTIQRTQQEDSAVYLCASSLALTVNTEAFFGQGTRLTVV.

The chain is built from TRBV2 and TRBJ1-2, with 8 bases aligning to TRBD1. The CDR3 extends over 13 amino acids. The ends lost 7 bases at V and 5 bases at J; junction bases unmatched: 6. Looked up from germline, CDR1 is SNHLY and CDR2 is FYNNEI. CDR3 coding DNA: TGTGCCAGCATCCCGGGACAGGATTATGGCTACACCTTC. This encodes CASIPGQDYGYTF.

J is TRBJ2-5 and V is TRBV5-4; tentative D call: TRBD2 (6 bases). V lost 3 bases and J 4 bases, leaving 13 bases between the germline ends. This CDR3 contains 14 residues. Germline assignment: CDR1 SGHNT and CDR2 YYREEE (reference sequence). CDR3 sequence: CASSSGYGGETQYF. The CDR3 coding sequence is TGTGCCAGCAGCTCCGGTTACGGGGGAGAGACCCAGTACTTC.

The J gene is TRBJ1-1, the V gene TRBV6-1; no reliable D call. Germline V gene data show CDR1 as MNHNS and CDR2 as SASEGT. Deletions cut 4 bases from V and 5 bases from J, with 17 bases between. The CDR3 totals 15 residues. The chain's CDR3 is CASSATGGGGTEAFF. For the CDR3, the DNA is TGTGCCAGCAGTGCAACCGGAGGCGGCGGGACTGAAGCTTTCTTT.

V usage is TRBV7-9 and J usage is TRBJ1-2; 8 bases fit TRBD1. This CDR3 spans 14 amino acids. The ends lost 4 bases at V and 3 bases at J; junction bases unmatched: 4. Germline V gene data show CDR1 as SEHNR and CDR2 as FQNEAQ (reference sequence). CDR3: CASSSTGVHYGYTF. CDR3 sequence (DNA): TGTGCCAGCAGCTCGACAGGGGTTCACTATGGCTACACCTTC.

This clone has more than one count but fewer than ten. This chain links TRBV6-1 with TRBJ2-1; a weak D match, TRBD2 (5 bases). The CDR3 totals 12 residues. Trimming removed 11 bases at V and 6 bases at J, with 14 bases between. Germline V gene sequence: CDR1 MNHNS, CDR2 SASEGT. In DNA, the CDR3 is TGTGCCGGGTCAACGGAGGTCAATGAGCAGTTCTTC. Translated: CAGSTEVNEQFF.

The rearrangement uses TRBV5-6 and TRBJ1-2, with a possible D match to TRBD1 (6 bases). V gave up 6 bases and J gave up 4 bases, with 10 bases separating them. CDR1 and CDR2 from the germline V gene are SGHDT and YYEEEE. The CDR3 contains 12 residues. The CDR3 sequence: CASTGQSYGYTF. The CDR3 DNA follows: TGTGCCAGCACCGGACAGTCCTATGGCTACACCTTC.

This chain connects TRBV5-1 to TRBJ1-6; tentative D call: TRBD1 (5 bases). With 6 bases removed from V and 0 bases from J, the gap between germline ends came to 7 bases. Germline V gene lookup returns CDR1 SGHRS and CDR2 YFSETQ. There are 14 residues in the CDR3. The CDR3 loop is CASNGGSYNSPLHF. The CDR3 DNA follows: TGCGCCAGCAATGGGGGCTCCTATAATTCACCCCTCCACTTT.

The chain couples TRBV5-1 to TRBJ2-3; 16 nucleotides align to TRBD2. V dropped 2 bases and J dropped 4; count of bases not matched to a gene: 7. The germline CDR1 and CDR2 sequences are SGHRS and YFSETQ. The CDR3 covers 18 residues. CDR3 sequence: CASSFGTSGRAPADTQYF. CDR3 DNA: TGCGCCAGCAGCTTTGGGACTAGCGGGAGGGCCCCCGCAGATACGCAGTATTTT.

J is TRBJ1-2 and V is TRBV9; D gene uncertain. There are 15 residues in the CDR3. CDR1 is SGDLS and CDR2 is YYNGEE in the germline V gene. V was shortened by 0 bases and J by 2 bases, with 11 bases between the two germline ends. The CDR3 protein is CASSVVGSLNYGYTF. In DNA, the CDR3 is TGTGCCAGCAGCGTAGTGGGCTCACTAAACTATGGCTACACCTTC. The full variable domain, with the rest looked up from reference TRBV9 and TRBJ1-2, is DSGVTQTPKHLITATGQRVTLRCSPRSGDLSVYWYQQSLDQGLQFLIQYYNGEERAKGNILERFSAQQFPDLHSELNLSSLELGDSALYFCASSVVGSLNYGYTFGSGTRLTVV.

This chain uses TRBV2 with TRBJ1-6; D is ambiguous. Trimming cost V 5 bases and J 5 bases, with 13 bases left between them. The germline gives CDR1 SNHLY, CDR2 FYNNEI. The CDR3 spans 15 residues. The CDR3 here is CASSRRTVNNSPLHF. The CDR3 region has the DNA TGTGCCAGCAGTCGTAGGACGGTGAATAATTCACCCCTCCACTTT.

The V gene is TRBV11-1, the J gene TRBJ1-4, with D perhaps matching TRBD1 (5 bases). CDR3 length equals 16 residues. From germline, CDR1 is SGHAT and CDR2 FQDESV (reference sequence). V was cut by 5 bases and J by 1 base, with 14 bases left in between. Here the CDR3 DNA reads TGTGCCAGCAGCGTCCGAACGGGGCTAACTAATGAAAAACTGTTTTTT. Protein: CASSVRTGLTNEKLFF.

For this clone: The same CDR3 also results from other DNA sequences found in this sample. The chain has TRBV7-3 and TRBJ2-7, with D perhaps matching TRBD2 (7 bases). This CDR3 has 15 residues. V dropped 5 bases and J dropped 6 bases, with 20 bases sitting between them. Germline CDR1 is SGHTA and CDR2 is FQGTGA. The CDR3 region is CASSPLRGGPVEQYF. The DNA for the CDR3 is TGTGCCAGCAGCCCACTAAGGGGGGGGCCGGTCGAGCAGTACTTC.

V is TRBV19 and J is TRBJ1-1; 8 bases match TRBD1. The junction had 10 bases not matched to a gene; V was cut back by 4 bases and J by 3 bases. The germline V gene has CDR1 LNHDA and CDR2 SQIVND (reference sequence). The CDR3 is 16 residues long. The CDR3 region is CASSTRTLTGDTEAFF. The DNA for the CDR3 is TGTGCCAGTAGTACTAGAACCTTGACAGGGGACACTGAAGCTTTCTTT.

The V gene is TRBV28, the J gene TRBJ2-1, with D possibly TRBD2 on 5 matching bases. CDR3 length: 16 residues. CDR1 MDHEN and CDR2 SYDVKM come from the germline V gene. Between the trimmed V and J ends, which lost 4 bases and 0 bases, there was a span of 13 bases. The CDR3 bases are TGTGCCAGCAGTTGGCCAGTGGCGGGCTCCTACAATGAGCAGTTCTTC. Translation: CASSWPVAGSYNEQFF.

J is TRBJ2-7 and V is TRBV29-1, with a tentative D call TRBD1 (5 bases). Germline lookup yields CDR1 SQVTM and CDR2 ANQGSEA. Trimming took 7 bases from V and 0 from J, leaving 16 bases between them. CDR3 size: 14 residues. In nucleotides, the CDR3 is TGCAGCGCCGGCGGTGCCCAGGGCTCCTACGAGCAGTACTTC. This encodes CSAGGAQGSYEQYF.